This record covers a single TCR beta chain. Its antigen is not identified. Sequencing used immunoSEQ multiplex PCR; TCRdb keeps in-frame clones, though not all of them. The sample lists roughly 120,000 clones; approximately 88% were seen once. The data belong to a study of T cell responses to AZD1222 COVID-19 vaccine. Study conclusions and caveats: White British people made up most donors, females outnumbered males, and clonal diversity was possibly underestimated.

CDR1 is MNHEY, CDR2 SVGAGI, per germline. The CDR3 is made up of 14 amino acids. Trimming removed 10 bases at V and 2 bases at J, with 16 bases between. Here the sequenced sample was peripheral blood, taken on day 0 of MenACWY control vaccination. This TCR was recovered from an adult in good health. This chain links TRBV6-5 with TRBJ2-3; TRBD1 might be the D (5 bases). CDR3 sequence: CATKGTGATDTQYF. In DNA form, the CDR3 reads TGTGCCACCAAGGGAACTGGGGCCACAGATACGCAGTATTTT.